Listed below are T cell receptor beta chains from one sample, sequenced in a study of OX40 agonist ivuxolimab in advanced cancers. Some clones are missing from TCRdb's copy, which holds only in-frame ones; the method was immunoSEQ multiplex PCR. In the table there are roughly 56,000 clones, 84% of which are singletons. The material was CD4+ or CD8+ T cells sorted from blood, obtained in a trial of the OX40 agonist ivuxolimab. Receptor source: an adult with an advanced solid tumor such as melanoma, head and neck, liver or kidney cancer. CDR3s include the opening cysteine and the closing phenylalanine or tryptophan. D genes are given only for firm matches. Size tells how often a clone was seen (once, few, many) or the class of an expanded clone, and some rows leave it out.

CDR3 length | clone size | J gene | D gene | V gene | CDR3 DNA | CDR3 protein
14 | once | TRBJ2-7 | NA | TRBV11-2 | TGTGCCAGCAGCCACCTTGGGGGAACCTACGAGCAGTACTTC | CASSHLGGTYEQYF
13 | NA | TRBJ2-5 | TRBD2 | TRBV6-1 | TGTGCCAGCAGGCGGACTAGCCAAGAGACCCAGTACTTC | CASRRTSQETQYF
13 | once | TRBJ1-2 | NA | TRBV21-1 | TGTGCCAGCAGCAAGGGGGCTTTATATGGCTACACCTTC | CASSKGALYGYTF
15 | few | TRBJ1-6 | NA | TRBV15 | TGTGCCACCAGCAGAGATGGCGGTTTTGGCTCACCCCTCCACTTT | CATSRDGGFGSPLHF
15 | NA | TRBJ1-1 | NA | TRBV5-1 | TGCGCCAGCAGCTATGTTGGATCGGTGAACACTGAAGCTTTCTTT | CASSYVGSVNTEAFF
12 | NA | TRBJ1-1 | NA | TRBV28 | TGTGCCAGCAGTTTAGGTGAAGGGATAGCTTTCTTT | CASSLGEGIAFF
15 | NA | TRBJ2-7 | NA | TRBV5-4 | TGTGCCAGCAGCTTGGGAGGTGGGAGCTCCTACGAGCAGTACTTC | CASSLGGGSSYEQYF
13 | few | TRBJ1-5 | NA | TRBV21-1 | TGTGCCAGCGGCCTGTGGGGAAATCAGCCCCAGCATTTT | CASGLWGNQPQHF
15 | few | TRBJ2-2 | NA | TRBV7-6 | TGTGCCAGCAGCTTAGGGGGAAAGAACACCGGGGAGCTGTTTTTT | CASSLGGKNTGELFF
17 | NA | TRBJ2-1 | NA | TRBV7-9 | TGTGCCAGCAGCTCCTCCCCGGGTCGGGGCTCCTACAATGAGCAGTTCTTC | CASSSSPGRGSYNEQFF